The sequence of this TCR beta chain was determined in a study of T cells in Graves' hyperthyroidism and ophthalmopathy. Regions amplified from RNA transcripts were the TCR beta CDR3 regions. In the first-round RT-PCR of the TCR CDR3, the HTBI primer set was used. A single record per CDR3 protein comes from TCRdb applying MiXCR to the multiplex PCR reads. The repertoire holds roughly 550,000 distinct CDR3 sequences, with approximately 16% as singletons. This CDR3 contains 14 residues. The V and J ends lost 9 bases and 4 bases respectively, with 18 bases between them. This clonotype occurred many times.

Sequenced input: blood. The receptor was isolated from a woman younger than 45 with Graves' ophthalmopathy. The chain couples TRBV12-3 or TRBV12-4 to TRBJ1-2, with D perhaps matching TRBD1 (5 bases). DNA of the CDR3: TGTGCCAGTCCAAAAGACAAAGGGGCCTATGGCTACACCTTC. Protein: CASPKDKGAYGYTF.